Listed here is a single TCR beta chain. Method: immunoSEQ multiplex PCR; TCRdb's copy keeps in-frame clones and lacks some. The data show tens of thousands of clones, 80% to 90% seen once. The data stem from a study of blood T cell repertoires in COVID-19. Study-wide context: Sample material is recorded as cDNA or gDNA derived from T cells, B-cell-depleted T cells, or PBMCs.

Trimming removed 0 bases at V and 4 bases at J, with 9 bases between. The CDR3 contains 14 residues. Germline CDR1 ENHRY, CDR2 SYGVKD. The rearrangement uses TRBV10-3 and TRBJ1-2; D unclear. Sequenced sample: peripheral blood. The origin of this receptor is a woman in her forties or fifties with active COVID-19. CDR3 sequence (DNA): TGTGCCATCAGTGAGTCGACAAGGATCTATGGCTACACCTTC. Its protein is CAISESTRIYGYTF.